The subject of this entry is one TCR beta chain. This sample stems from a study of CDR3 diversity in severe acne. Germline CDR1 is SGHNT and CDR2 is YYREEE (reference sequence). Deletions cut 0 bases from V and 1 base from J, with 16 bases between. This CDR3 contains 17 residues. TCRdb reprocessed the PCR reads with MiXCR, giving one entry per CDR3 protein. The sample gives approximately 80,000 distinct CDR3 sequences, under 60% of which show up once; 14% is in the top ten. The sequenced sample was blood. This clonotype originated in a male donor in good health, without acne. The J gene is TRBJ1-1, the V gene TRBV5-4, with unresolved D. CDR3 sequence: CASSLAVHSLANTEAFF. DNA of the CDR3: TGTGCCAGCAGCTTGGCCGTCCACAGCCTTGCGAACACTGAAGCTTTCTTT. The whole variable domain, filled in from reference TRBV5-4 and TRBJ1-1, reads ETGVTQSPTHLIKTRGQQVTLRCSSQSGHNTVSWYQQALGQGPQFIFQYYREEENGRGNFPPRFSGLQFPNYSSELNVNALELDDSALYLCASSLAVHSLANTEAFFGQGTRLTVV.